The sequence of this TCR beta chain was determined in a study of blood T cell repertoires in COVID-19. Study at large: PBMCs, B-cell-depleted T cells, or T cells were the source of the cDNA or gDNA that made up the material.

Sequenced by immunoSEQ multiplex PCR; TCRdb stores in-frame clones only, minus some. The sample contains roughly 31,000 clones, nearly 90% of which appear only once. The CDR3 has 13 residues. Germline trimming cut 11 bases from V and 2 bases from J; bases unmatched to any gene: 6. Germline lookup yields CDR1 SGHTA and CDR2 FQGTGA. Sequencing input: peripheral blood. The TCR sequence derives from a man in his sixties with active COVID-19. The V call is TRBV7-3, the J call TRBJ2-3; 8 nucleotides match TRBD2. The CDR3 here is CASRGGSTDTQYF. The CDR3 DNA follows: TGTGCCTCCCGGGGGGGTTCCACAGATACGCAGTATTTT. The full variable domain, in which reference TRBV7-3 and TRBJ2-3 provide the parts outside the CDR3, is GAGVSQTPSNKVTEKGKYVELRCDPISGHTALYWYRQSLGQGPEFLIYFQGTGAADDSGLPNDRFFAVRPEGSVSTLKIQRTERGDSAVYLCASRGGSTDTQYFGPGTRLTVL.